The 5 T cell receptor beta chains below all came from one sample that was sequenced in a study of cytomegalovirus exposure and HLA in healthy donors (dated by TCRdb to 2015 to 2018). The method behind the library was the immunoSEQ multiplex PCR assay. For the multiplex PCR, a mixture combining 60 forward primers for TCR Vbeta segments and 13 reverse primers for TCR Jbeta segments was used. Sourced from immuneACCESS, this table was stored by TCRdb with only in-frame sequences that have V and J called. A share of the clones is absent; for the studies checked, an unresolved V gene accounts for under half, and the remainder has no known explanation. The sample records 120,000 to 150,000 clones, about a tenth of which are singletons. The ten largest account for approximately 1.8% of the sample. Sequencing was done on a sample of PBMCs. The receptors were sampled from a male donor in good health and CMV-seronegative.

This clone turned up a few times. The chain couples TRBV2 to TRBJ2-7; D ambiguous. The V gene's germline CDR1 is SNHLY and CDR2 FYNNEI. CDR3 length: 11 residues. V was shortened by 7 bases and J by 3 bases, with 7 bases between the two germline ends. This chain's CDR3 is CASTTDYEQYF. The CDR3 DNA reads as TGTGCCAGCACTACAGACTACGAGCAGTACTTC.

This rearrangement joins TRBV7-2 to TRBJ1-2; a possible D gene is TRBD1 (6 bases). The CDR3 has 14 amino acids. The V gene's germline CDR1 is SGHTA and CDR2 FQGNSA. The V gene lost 4 bases and the J gene lost 0 bases, with 9 bases spanning the gap. The CDR3 is CASSSDSANYGYTF. Here the CDR3 DNA reads TGTGCCAGCAGCTCGGACAGCGCTAACTATGGCTACACCTTC.

This clone appeared a few times. V gene TRBV13 combines with J gene TRBJ2-7; TRBD1 matches 7 bases. This CDR3 is 14 amino acids long. Germline V gives CDR1 PRHDT, CDR2 FYEKMQ (reference sequence). V trimming: 4 bases; J trimming: 4 bases; junction bases outside the gene matches: 7. The CDR3 loop reads CASSSRDRTYEQYF. CDR3 sequence (DNA): TGTGCCAGCAGCTCCCGGGACAGAACTTACGAGCAGTACTTC.

This clone was observed a few times. V usage is TRBV6-5 and J usage is TRBJ1-2, with TRBD1 matching over 9 bases. Trimming at V came to 9 bases and at J to 8 bases, leaving 13 bases not matched to a gene. Looked up from germline, CDR1 is MNHEY and CDR2 is SVGAGI. The CDR3 is 14 amino acids. The CDR3 loop is CASRELGQGGGYTF. The CDR3 DNA reads as TGTGCCAGTAGGGAGTTGGGACAGGGAGGCGGCTACACCTTC.

This sequence joins TRBV7-9 and TRBJ2-2; tentative D call: TRBD1 (5 bases). CDR1 is SEHNR and CDR2 is FQNEAQ in the germline V gene (reference sequence). The CDR3 loop spans 12 amino acids. Between the trimmed V and J ends, which lost 3 bases and 6 bases, there was a span of 5 bases. CDR3 loop: CASSLTAGELFF. CDR3 bases: TGTGCCAGCAGCTTGACAGCCGGGGAGCTGTTTTTT.